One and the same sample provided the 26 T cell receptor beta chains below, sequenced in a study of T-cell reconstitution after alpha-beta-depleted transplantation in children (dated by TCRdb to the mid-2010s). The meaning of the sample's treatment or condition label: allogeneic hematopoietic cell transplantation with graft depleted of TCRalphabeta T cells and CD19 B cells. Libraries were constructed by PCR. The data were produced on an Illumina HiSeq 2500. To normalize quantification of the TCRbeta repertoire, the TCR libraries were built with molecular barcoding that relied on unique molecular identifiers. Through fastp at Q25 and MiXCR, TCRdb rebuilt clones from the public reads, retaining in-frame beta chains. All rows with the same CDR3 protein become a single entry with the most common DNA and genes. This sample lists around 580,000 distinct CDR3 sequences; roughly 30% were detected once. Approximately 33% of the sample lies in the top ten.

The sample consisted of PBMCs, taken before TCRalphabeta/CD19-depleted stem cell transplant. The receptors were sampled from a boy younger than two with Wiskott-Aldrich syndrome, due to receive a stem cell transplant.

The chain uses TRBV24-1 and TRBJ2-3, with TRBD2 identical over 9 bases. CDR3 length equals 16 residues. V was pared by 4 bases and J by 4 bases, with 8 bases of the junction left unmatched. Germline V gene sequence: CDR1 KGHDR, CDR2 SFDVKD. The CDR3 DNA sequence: TGTGCCACCAGTGACCCCGGACTAGCGAGGCCAGATACGCAGTATTTT. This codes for CATSDPGLARPDTQYF.

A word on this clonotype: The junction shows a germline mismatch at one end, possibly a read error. The CDR3 DNA reads TGTGCCAGCAGTTACATCTCGACTGGCTACCATGAGCAGTTCTTC. This gives the protein CASSYISTGYHEQFF. The chain combines TRBV6-5 with TRBJ2-1; D not certain. Germline V gene sequence: CDR1 MNHEY, CDR2 SVGAGI. The CDR3 totals 15 residues.

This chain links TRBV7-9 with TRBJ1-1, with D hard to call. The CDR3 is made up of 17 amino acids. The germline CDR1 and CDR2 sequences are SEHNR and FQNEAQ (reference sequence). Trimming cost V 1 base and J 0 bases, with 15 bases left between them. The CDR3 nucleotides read TGTGCCAGCAGCTTAGTCCCAACGGCAGGCATGAACACTGAAGCTTTCTTT. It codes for CASSLVPTAGMNTEAFF.

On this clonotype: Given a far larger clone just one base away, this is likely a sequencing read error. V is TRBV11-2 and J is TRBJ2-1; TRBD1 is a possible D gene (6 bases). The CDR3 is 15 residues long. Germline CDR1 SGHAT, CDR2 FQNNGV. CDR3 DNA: TGTGCCAGCACCTTAGGACAGAGCTCCTACAATGAGCAGTTCTTC. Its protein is CASTLGQSSYNEQFF.

CDR3 nucleotide sequence: TGTGCCAGCTCACCACTAATGGTCACAGATACGCAGTATTTT. Encoded protein: CASSPLMVTDTQYF. The chain has TRBV18 and TRBJ2-3; D unresolved. This CDR3 contains 14 residues. V lost 1 base to trimming and J lost 2 bases, with 7 bases between them. Looked up from germline, CDR1 is KGHSH and CDR2 is LQKENI.

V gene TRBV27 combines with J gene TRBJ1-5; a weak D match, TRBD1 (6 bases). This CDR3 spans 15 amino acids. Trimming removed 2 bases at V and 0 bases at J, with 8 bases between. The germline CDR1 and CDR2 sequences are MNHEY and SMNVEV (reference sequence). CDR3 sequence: CASSLLGASNQPQHF. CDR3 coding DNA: TGTGCCAGCAGTTTACTGGGGGCTAGCAATCAGCCCCAGCATTTT.

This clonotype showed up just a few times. CDR3 nucleotides: TGTGCCAGCAGCTTGGAGCCCCGGTCCCGGGTCCCCAACACTGAAGCTTTCTTT. Protein product: CASSLEPRSRVPNTEAFF. V and J are TRBV5-6 and TRBJ1-1; D is undetermined. CDR1 SGHDT and CDR2 YYEEEE come from the germline V gene. Trimming took 0 bases from V and 2 from J, leaving 20 bases between them. The CDR3 is made up of 18 amino acids.

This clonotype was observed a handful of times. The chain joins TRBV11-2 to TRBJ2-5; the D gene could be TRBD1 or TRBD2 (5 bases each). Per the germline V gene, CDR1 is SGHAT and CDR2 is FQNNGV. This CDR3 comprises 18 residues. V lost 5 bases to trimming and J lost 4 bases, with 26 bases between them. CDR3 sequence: CASSQGGRGPRLAETQYF. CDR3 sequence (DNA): TGTGCCAGCAGCCAAGGCGGAAGGGGACCCAGGCTGGCAGAGACCCAGTACTTC.

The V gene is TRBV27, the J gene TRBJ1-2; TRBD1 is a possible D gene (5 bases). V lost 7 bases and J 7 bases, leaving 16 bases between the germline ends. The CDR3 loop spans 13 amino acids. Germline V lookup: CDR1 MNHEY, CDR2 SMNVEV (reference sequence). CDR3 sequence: CASMERGGGGYTF. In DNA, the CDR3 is TGTGCCAGCATGGAAAGGGGCGGTGGTGGCTACACCTTC.

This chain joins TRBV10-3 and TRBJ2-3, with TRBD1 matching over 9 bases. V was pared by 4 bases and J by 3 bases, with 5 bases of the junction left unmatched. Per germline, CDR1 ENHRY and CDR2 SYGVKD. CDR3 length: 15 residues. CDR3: CAISGGTGRTDTQYF. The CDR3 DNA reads TGTGCCATCAGTGGAGGGACAGGGAGGACAGATACGCAGTATTTT.

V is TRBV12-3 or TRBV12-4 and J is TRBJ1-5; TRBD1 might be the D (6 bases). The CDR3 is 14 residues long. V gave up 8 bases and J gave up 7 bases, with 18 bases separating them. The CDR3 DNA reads TGTGCCAGCGACAAATTGGGGGCACAGCAGCCCCAGCATTTT. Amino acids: CASDKLGAQQPQHF.

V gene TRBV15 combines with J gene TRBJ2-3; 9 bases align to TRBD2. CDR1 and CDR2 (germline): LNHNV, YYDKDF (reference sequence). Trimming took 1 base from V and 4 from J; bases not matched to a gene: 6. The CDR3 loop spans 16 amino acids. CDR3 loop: CATSRGLAEIADTQYF. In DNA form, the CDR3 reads TGTGCCACCAGCAGAGGACTAGCGGAGATTGCAGATACGCAGTATTTT.

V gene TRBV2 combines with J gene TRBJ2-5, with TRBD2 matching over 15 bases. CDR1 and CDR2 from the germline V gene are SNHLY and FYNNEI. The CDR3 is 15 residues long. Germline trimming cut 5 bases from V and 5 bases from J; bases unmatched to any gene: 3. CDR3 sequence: CASSIGLAGGETQYF. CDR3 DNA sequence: TGTGCCAGCAGTATCGGACTAGCGGGAGGGGAGACCCAGTACTTC. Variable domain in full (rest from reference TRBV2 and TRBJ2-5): EPEVTQTPSHQVTQMGQEVILRCVPISNHLYFYWYRQILGQKVEFLVSFYNNEISEKSEIFDDQFSVERPDGSNFTLKIRSTKLEDSAMYFCASSIGLAGGETQYFGPGTRLLVL.

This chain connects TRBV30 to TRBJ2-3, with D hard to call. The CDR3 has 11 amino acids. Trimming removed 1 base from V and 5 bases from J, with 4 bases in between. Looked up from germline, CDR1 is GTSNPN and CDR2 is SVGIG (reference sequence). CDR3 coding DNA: TGTGCCTGGAGTGGGGGAGATACGCAGTATTTT. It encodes CAWSGGDTQYF.

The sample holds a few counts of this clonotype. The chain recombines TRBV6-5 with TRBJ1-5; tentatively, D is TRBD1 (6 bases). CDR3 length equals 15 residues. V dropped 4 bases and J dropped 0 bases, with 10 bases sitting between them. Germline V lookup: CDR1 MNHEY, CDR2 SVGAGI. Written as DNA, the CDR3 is TGTGCCAGCAGTTGGACAGCCGATAGCAATCAGCCCCAGCATTTT. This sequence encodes CASSWTADSNQPQHF.

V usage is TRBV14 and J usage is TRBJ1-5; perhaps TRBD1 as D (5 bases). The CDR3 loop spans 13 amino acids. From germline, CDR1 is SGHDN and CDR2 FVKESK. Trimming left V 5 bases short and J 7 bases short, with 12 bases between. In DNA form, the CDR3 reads TGTGCCAGCAGCGGGGACCTCGGGCAGCCCCAGCATTTT. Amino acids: CASSGDLGQPQHF.

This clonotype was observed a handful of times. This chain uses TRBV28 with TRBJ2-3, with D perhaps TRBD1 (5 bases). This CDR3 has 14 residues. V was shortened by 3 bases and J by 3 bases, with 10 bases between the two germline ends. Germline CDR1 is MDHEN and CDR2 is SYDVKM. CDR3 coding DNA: TGTGCCAGCAGTTTCGTTAGGGGAACAGATACGCAGTATTTT. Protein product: CASSFVRGTDTQYF. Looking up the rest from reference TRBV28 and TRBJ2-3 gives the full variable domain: DVKVTQSSRYLVKRTGEKVFLECVQDMDHENMFWYRQDPGLGLRLIYFSYDVKMKEKGDIPEGYSVSREKKERFSLILESASTNQTSMYLCASSFVRGTDTQYFGPGTRLTVL.

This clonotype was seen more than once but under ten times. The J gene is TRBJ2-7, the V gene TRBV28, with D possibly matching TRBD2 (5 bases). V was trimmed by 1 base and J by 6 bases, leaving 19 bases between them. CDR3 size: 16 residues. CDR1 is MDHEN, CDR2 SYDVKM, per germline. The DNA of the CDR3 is TGTGCCAGCAGTTTATTCGGGCAGCGAGGTGGAGGCGAGCAGTACTTC. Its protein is CASSLFGQRGGGEQYF.

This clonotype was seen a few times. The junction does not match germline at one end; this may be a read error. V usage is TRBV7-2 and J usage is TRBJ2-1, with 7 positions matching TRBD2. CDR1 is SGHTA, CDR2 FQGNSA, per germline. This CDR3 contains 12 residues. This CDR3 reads CASSLGAGVGLF. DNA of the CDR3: TGTGCCAGCAGCTTAGGTGCGGGAGTGGGTTTATTC.

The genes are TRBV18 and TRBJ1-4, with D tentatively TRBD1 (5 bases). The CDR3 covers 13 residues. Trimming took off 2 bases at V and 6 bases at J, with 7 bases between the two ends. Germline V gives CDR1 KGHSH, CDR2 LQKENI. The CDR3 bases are TGTGCCAGCTCACCAGGGGCCGATGAAAAACTGTTTTTT. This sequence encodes CASSPGADEKLFF.

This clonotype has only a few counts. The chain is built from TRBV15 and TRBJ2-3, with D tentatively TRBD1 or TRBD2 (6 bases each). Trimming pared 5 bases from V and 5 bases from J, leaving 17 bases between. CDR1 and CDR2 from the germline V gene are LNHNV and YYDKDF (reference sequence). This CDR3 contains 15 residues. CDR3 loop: CATSAGKDRRDTQYF. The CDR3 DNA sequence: TGTGCCACCAGCGCGGGAAAGGACAGAAGAGATACGCAGTATTTT.

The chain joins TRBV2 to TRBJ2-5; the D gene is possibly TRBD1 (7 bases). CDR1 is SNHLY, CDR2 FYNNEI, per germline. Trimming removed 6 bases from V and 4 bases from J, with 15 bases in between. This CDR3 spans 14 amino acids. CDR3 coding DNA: TGTGCCAGCAGAGACAGGGACTCCCGAGAGACCCAGTACTTC. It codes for CASRDRDSRETQYF.

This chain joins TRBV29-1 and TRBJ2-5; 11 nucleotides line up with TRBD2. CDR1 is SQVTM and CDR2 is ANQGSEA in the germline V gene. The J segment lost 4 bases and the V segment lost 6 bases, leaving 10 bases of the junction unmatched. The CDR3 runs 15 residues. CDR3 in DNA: TGCAGCGTAGCCAATAGCGGGGGGGTTGGAGAGACCCAGTACTTC. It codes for CSVANSGGVGETQYF.

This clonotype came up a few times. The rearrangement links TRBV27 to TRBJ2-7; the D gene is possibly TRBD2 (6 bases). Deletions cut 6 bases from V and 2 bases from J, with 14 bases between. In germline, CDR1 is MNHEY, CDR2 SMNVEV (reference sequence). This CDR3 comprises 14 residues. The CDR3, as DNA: TGTGCCAGCAGGGCTGAGACTAGGGCCTACGAGCAGTACTTC. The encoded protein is CASRAETRAYEQYF.

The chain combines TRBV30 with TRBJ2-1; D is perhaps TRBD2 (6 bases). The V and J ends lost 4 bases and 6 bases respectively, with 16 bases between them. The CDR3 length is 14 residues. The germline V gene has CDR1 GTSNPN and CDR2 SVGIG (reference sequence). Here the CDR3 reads CAWTIGTLSNEQFF. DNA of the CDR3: TGTGCCTGGACCATCGGGACTCTTTCCAATGAGCAGTTCTTC.

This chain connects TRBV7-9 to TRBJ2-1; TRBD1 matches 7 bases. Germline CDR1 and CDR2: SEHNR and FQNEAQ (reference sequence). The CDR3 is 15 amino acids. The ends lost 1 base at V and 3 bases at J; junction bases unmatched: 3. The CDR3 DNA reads TGTGCCAGCAGCTTAGGCAGGGGGTTCTACAATGAGCAGTTCTTC. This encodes CASSLGRGFYNEQFF.